This T cell receptor (beta chain) derives from a study of T cells after yellow fever vaccination (dated by TCRdb to between 2017 and 2020). For the study in its entirety: The SMART-Seq v4 Ultra Low Input RNA kit was used to prepare libraries from fractions with low cell numbers. Bulk TCR alpha and beta repertoires were sequenced longitudinally to track T-cell clones before and after primary and booster YFV17D yellow fever vaccination. Two healthy male donors made up the cohort, one aged 18 to 29 years and the other aged 30 to 40 years. Blood was drawn at multiple timepoints before and after primary and secondary immunization, with bulk PBMC replicates and cell subsets isolated. What the work shows at the level of the full study, not this receptor alone: Computational filtering was needed because FACS-sorted repertoires could contain abundant contaminating clonotypes from the bulk population. Most clones expanded after primary vaccination (approximately 97% of CD4 and around 88% of CD8) were re-detected after the booster, suggesting that broad memory maintenance occurred. A small fraction of clonotypes appeared in both the CD4 and CD8 compartments, likely as a result of convergent recombination. Only two donors were included in the study, so the extent to which the findings can be generalized is limited. Compared with the primary T-cell response, the secondary T-cell response was faster but weaker, reaching its peak on day 5 rather than on day 15.

Concerning this clonotype itself: The antigen it binds to is not known. Base qualities are not provided; no much larger clone lies one nucleotide away.

The intended sense of this specimen's treatment or condition label: live attenuated yellow fever vaccine strain. At every blood-draw timepoint, two biological replicates of bulk PBMCs were collected. A standard Ficoll-Paque protocol was used to isolate PBMCs from peripheral blood. RNA was extracted with TriZol from bulk PBMCs, CD4 and CD8 fractions, and dextramer-positive and dextramer-negative fractions. CDR1 and CDR2 are drawn from the germline V gene (reference sequence): DFQATT, SNEGSKA. Between the V and J ends, shortened by 3 bases and 4 bases respectively, the junction contains 16 bases. CDR3 length: 14 amino acids, cysteine to phenylalanine. The DNA shown is the 42-base CDR3, in frame from base 1. TCR cDNA was made using 5'RACE template switching, a step that added a universal primer site and unique molecular identifiers. Priming of cDNA synthesis was performed from both the TCR alpha and TCR beta constant segments. Library amplification involved two PCR steps, and the second step added sample barcodes and sequencing adapters. Libraries were sequenced on Illumina HiSeq 2500 (2x100 bp) or NovaSeq (2x150 bp). The study's own analysis went as follows. Demultiplexing of reads and collapsing into UMI consensus sequences were performed with MIGEC, and V(D)J alignment was carried out with MiXCR. Vaccine-responding clonotypes were identified with edgeR using replicate PBMC samples, with FDR below 0.01 and a log2 fold change above 5 up to day 15 being required. Each bulk clonotype received a CD4 or CD8 identity based on whether the sequenced CD4 or CD8 repertoire contained that clonotype at higher abundance. In-frame beta chains were kept once TCRdb had trimmed the public reads at Q25 with fastp and called clones with MiXCR. All rows with the same CDR3 protein become a single entry with the most common DNA and genes. The V and J calls and clone size are TCRdb's, not the authors'. The table for this sample lists hundreds of thousands of distinct CDR3 sequences; roughly 12% of them were counted only once. 15% of the sample goes to the ten largest clones.

The sequenced sample was PBMCs, obtained on the day of the yellow fever booster vaccination. This chain is built from TRBV20-1 and TRBJ2-7; no confident D gene assignment can be made. The sequence derives from a man aged 25-45 years who received the YFV17D yellow fever vaccine. The CDR3 protein: CSASVAAQRYEQYF. The nucleotide sequence is given as TGCAGTGCTAGTGTGGCGGCTCAAAGGTACGAGCAGTACTTC.